Below, 31 T cell receptor beta chains from the same sample are listed, as sequenced in a study of CD8+CD57+ T cells in acquired aplastic anemia. Patients sequenced had flow cytometry evidence of CD8+CD57+ cell expansion. Using genomic DNA as the template, TCR beta VDJ and CDR3 profiling was carried out. TCRdb re-called the reads with MiXCR, one entry per CDR3 protein. The sample lists some 200,000 distinct CDR3 sequences; more than 45% were seen once. The sequencing sample was made of sorted CD4+, CD8+, or CD8+CD57+ T cells (not recorded which) from PBMCs. The source of these receptors is a human donor with aplastic anemia.

This rearrangement joins TRBV5-1 to TRBJ1-1, with D possibly TRBD1 on 6 matching bases. The CDR3 covers 14 residues. The V gene's germline CDR1 is SGHRS and CDR2 YFSETQ. The V end was cut by 1 base, the J end by 8 bases, with 15 bases between. This CDR3 reads CASSLTGLEVEAFF. The CDR3 DNA reads TGCGCCAGCAGCTTGACAGGGCTCGAAGTAGAAGCTTTCTTT.

The chain joins TRBV7-6 to TRBJ2-7, with 7 bases lining up with TRBD1. This CDR3 spans 15 amino acids. CDR1 SGHVS and CDR2 FNYEAQ come from the germline V gene. V lost 1 base, J lost 4 bases, and 7 bases stayed unmatched. The CDR3: CASSLEQGVRYEQYF. CDR3 DNA sequence: TGTGCCAGCAGCTTAGAGCAGGGGGTGCGGTACGAGCAGTACTTC.

The chain joins TRBV29-1 to TRBJ2-7; D perhaps matches TRBD2 (6 bases). The germline V gene encodes CDR1 SQVTM and CDR2 ANQGSEA. CDR3 length equals 11 residues. V was clipped by 5 bases and J by 4 bases, with 9 bases between them. The CDR3 DNA reads as TGCAGCGTTTGGGACTTTTACGAGCAGTACTTC. Translating it yields CSVWDFYEQYF.

The rearrangement uses TRBV5-6 and TRBJ2-3; D is ambiguous. The V end lost 5 bases, the J end lost 5 bases, and 15 bases lay between the germline ends. The CDR3 is 14 residues long. Germline V gene sequence: CDR1 SGHDT, CDR2 YYEEEE. The CDR3 bases are TGTGCCAGCAGAGCCGGTCTAGGTGGAGATACGCAGTATTTT. Protein: CASRAGLGGDTQYF. Combining the CDR3 with reference TRBV5-6 and TRBJ2-3 gives the whole variable domain DAGVTQSPTHLIKTRGQQVTLRCSPKSGHDTVSWYQQALGQGPQFIFQYYEEEERQRGNFPDRFSGHQFPNYSSELNVNALLLGDSALYLCASRAGLGGDTQYFGPGTRLTVL.

This clonotype has at least ten counts. V is TRBV14 and J is TRBJ2-5; 10 bases are a match to TRBD2. After removal of 1 base from V and 2 bases from J, the junction contained 4 bases not matched to a gene. The CDR3 totals 16 residues. The germline V gene encodes CDR1 SGHDN and CDR2 FVKESK. This CDR3 is CASSQGVTSGQETQYF. CDR3 DNA sequence: TGTGCCAGCAGCCAAGGCGTGACTAGCGGGCAAGAGACCCAGTACTTC.

This chain uses TRBV7-3 with TRBJ1-6, with 8 bases identical to TRBD1. CDR1 SGHTA and CDR2 FQGTGA come from the germline V gene. The V segment lost 1 base and the J segment 7 bases; nucleotides outside the gene matches: 18. CDR3 length: 20 residues. In nucleotides, the CDR3 is TGTGCCAGCAGCTTAAGGGTCCCTGGGGACAGGAAGAAATTAAATTCACCCCTCCACTTT. Translated: CASSLRVPGDRKKLNSPLHF. The whole variable domain, filled in from reference TRBV7-3 and TRBJ1-6, reads GAGVSQTPSNKVTEKGKYVELRCDPISGHTALYWYRQSLGQGPEFLIYFQGTGAADDSGLPNDRFFAVRPEGSVSTLKIQRTERGDSAVYLCASSLRVPGDRKKLNSPLHFGNGTRLTVT.

The CDR3 DNA follows: TGTGCCAGCTCACCAAAGGGACAGGGGACGCAGTATTTT. Its translation: CASSPKGQGTQYF. The rearrangement links TRBV18 to TRBJ2-3; 10 nucleotides line up with TRBD1. This CDR3 contains 13 residues. After removal of 2 bases from V and 9 bases from J, the junction contained 2 bases not matched to a gene. Germline V gives CDR1 KGHSH, CDR2 LQKENI.

This clonotype was recorded only once. This chain connects TRBV6-1 to TRBJ2-5; no reliable D call. The V gene lost 9 bases and the J gene lost 0 bases, with 8 bases spanning the gap. CDR1 and CDR2 (germline): MNHNS, SASEGT. CDR3 length: 12 residues. This chain's CDR3 is CASGEYQETQYF. CDR3 bases: TGTGCCAGTGGGGAATACCAAGAGACCCAGTACTTC.

This chain connects TRBV6-5 to TRBJ2-7; 8 bases agree with TRBD2. The junction had 3 bases not matched to a gene; V was cut back by 0 bases and J by 2 bases. CDR3 length equals 15 residues. Germline V gives CDR1 MNHEY, CDR2 SVGAGI. The CDR3 sequence is CASSYSSGGPYEQYF. The CDR3 DNA is TGTGCCAGCAGTTACTCGTCGGGAGGGCCCTACGAGCAGTACTTC.

The V and J genes are TRBV15 and TRBJ2-7, with D uncertain. The CDR3 sequence is 13 residues long. CDR1 and CDR2 from the germline V gene are LNHNV and YYDKDF (reference sequence). V dropped 1 base and J dropped 4 bases, with 8 bases sitting between them. Written as DNA, the CDR3 is TGTGCCACCAGCAGAGTTAGGGCTTACGAGCAGTACTTC. It yields the protein CATSRVRAYEQYF.

This clonotype occurred once. The rearrangement joins TRBV10-3 to TRBJ1-6; no firm D call. V lost 8 bases, J lost 4 bases, and 9 bases lay in between. Germline CDR1 reads ENHRY; CDR2 reads SYGVKD. The CDR3 has 13 residues. CDR3: CAISRGYNSPLHF. The CDR3 DNA sequence: TGTGCCATCTCCCGGGGTTATAATTCACCCCTCCACTTT.

With regard to this clonotype: The junction differs from germline at one of its ends, possibly a read error. The chain recombines TRBV24-1 with TRBJ2-5, with a tentative D call TRBD2 (5 bases). CDR3 size: 15 residues. CDR1 and CDR2 (germline): KGHDR, SFDVKD. CDR3 sequence reads: CASSYSSGREETQYF. In DNA, the CDR3 is TGTGCCAGCAGTTACTCGAGCGGCAGAGAAGAGACCCAGTACTTC.

This clonotype occurred once. The rearrangement uses TRBV14 and TRBJ2-7, with TRBD2 matching over 13 bases. The CDR3 has 17 residues. The germline gives CDR1 SGHDN, CDR2 FVKESK. The trim removed 3 bases at V and 6 bases at J, leaving 11 bases unmatched. The CDR3 region has the DNA TGTGCCAGCAGCCATTCTTTAGGACTAGCGGGGGTTGGCGAGCAGTACTTC. Amino acid sequence: CASSHSLGLAGVGEQYF.

V gene TRBV15 combines with J gene TRBJ2-7; the D gene is possibly TRBD1 (6 bases). This CDR3 is 15 amino acids long. The V gene lost 0 bases and the J gene lost 5 bases, with 14 bases spanning the gap. CDR1 is LNHNV, CDR2 YYDKDF, per germline (reference sequence). Written as DNA, the CDR3 is TGTGCCACCAGCAGAGATCGACAGGAAAGTCACGAGCAGTACTTC. Translation: CATSRDRQESHEQYF.

This clonotype was seen a few times. The chain combines TRBV7-3 with TRBJ2-5; TRBD2 is a possible D gene (6 bases). This CDR3 spans 14 amino acids. The germline V gene has CDR1 SGHTA and CDR2 FQGTGA. V lost 2 bases, J lost 3 bases, and 10 bases lay in between. The CDR3 loop is CASSLAGTEETQYF. CDR3 DNA: TGTGCCAGCAGCTTAGCCGGGACTGAAGAGACCCAGTACTTC. The whole variable domain, remainder taken from reference TRBV7-3 and TRBJ2-5, is GAGVSQTPSNKVTEKGKYVELRCDPISGHTALYWYRQSLGQGPEFLIYFQGTGAADDSGLPNDRFFAVRPEGSVSTLKIQRTERGDSAVYLCASSLAGTEETQYFGPGTRLLVL.

This clonotype showed up many times. V usage is TRBV12-3 or TRBV12-4 and J usage is TRBJ1-1; perhaps TRBD1 as D (5 bases). This CDR3 has 15 amino acids. Trimming cost V 1 base and J 0 bases, with 9 bases left between them. CDR3 DNA: TGTGCCAGCAGTTTAGGACAGATCATGAACACTGAAGCTTTCTTT. Its translation: CASSLGQIMNTEAFF.

This clonotype has a count of ten or more. The chain combines TRBV9 with TRBJ1-2; D gene ambiguous. Germline CDR1 is SGDLS and CDR2 is YYNGEE. V was cut by 0 bases and J by 8 bases, with 5 bases left in between. This CDR3 is built from 11 residues. CDR3 DNA: TGTGCCAGCAGCGTAGGTTCCGGCTACACCTTC. It encodes CASSVGSGYTF.

This clonotype was seen more than once but under ten times. This chain uses TRBV15 with TRBJ1-5; D is perhaps TRBD1 (5 bases). Per germline, CDR1 LNHNV and CDR2 YYDKDF (reference sequence). V was cut by 1 base and J by 7 bases, with 8 bases left in between. CDR3 size: 13 residues. The CDR3 loop is CATSRGGEQPQHF. The CDR3 region has the DNA TGTGCCACCAGCAGAGGGGGCGAACAGCCCCAGCATTTT.

The chain joins TRBV15 to TRBJ2-3; D uncertain. Deletions cut 3 bases from V and 4 bases from J, with 8 bases between. The CDR3 runs to 13 residues. The germline V gene has CDR1 LNHNV and CDR2 YYDKDF (reference sequence). CDR3 nucleotide sequence: TGTGCCACCAGCAGTCAGATCTCAGATACGCAGTATTTT. Amino acid sequence: CATSSQISDTQYF.

The sample holds many counts of this clonotype. The rearrangement uses TRBV10-3 and TRBJ2-3; D remains unclear. Trimming pared 0 bases from V and 0 bases from J, leaving 10 bases between. Germline V gives CDR1 ENHRY, CDR2 SYGVKD. This CDR3 is 16 amino acids long. The CDR3 DNA sequence: TGTGCCATCAGTGAGTCTAGGGCTTCTAGCACAGATACGCAGTATTTT. This translates into CAISESRASSTDTQYF.

In this sample, this clonotype turned up many times. The chain has TRBV5-1 and TRBJ2-1; D call uncertain. Trimming removed 0 bases at V and 0 bases at J, with 10 bases between. The CDR3 covers 16 residues. The V gene's germline CDR1 is SGHRS and CDR2 YFSETQ. In DNA form, the CDR3 reads TGCGCCAGCAGCTTGGAAGGCCGCAGCTCCTACAATGAGCAGTTCTTC. This sequence encodes CASSLEGRSSYNEQFF.

This rearrangement joins TRBV5-1 to TRBJ2-3, with TRBD2 identical over 7 bases. The V gene end was trimmed by 0 bases and the J gene end by 0 bases; junction bases not matched to a gene: 4. This CDR3 is built from 16 residues. The germline gives CDR1 SGHRS, CDR2 YFSETQ. In DNA, the CDR3 is TGCGCCAGCAGCTTGGTAGCGGGCACTAGCACAGATACGCAGTATTTT. Encoded protein: CASSLVAGTSTDTQYF.

The gene calls are TRBV7-6 and TRBJ1-2; a weak D match, TRBD1 (5 bases). Germline V gives CDR1 SGHVS, CDR2 FNYEAQ. V was pared by 5 bases and J by 1 base, with 11 bases between. The CDR3 contains 14 residues. The CDR3 bases are TGTGCCAGCAGCAAAGACGGGGGTAACTATGGCTACACCTTC. Amino acids: CASSKDGGNYGYTF.

CDR3 coding DNA: TGCGCCAGCAGCCAAGATCCAGCGGGAGGTCTCCCGGAGCAGTTCTTC. Translated: CASSQDPAGGLPEQFF. The V and J genes are TRBV4-1 and TRBJ2-1, with TRBD2 identical over 9 bases. The CDR3 totals 16 residues. The trim removed 0 bases at V and 10 bases at J, leaving 10 bases unmatched. Germline V gives CDR1 MGHRA, CDR2 YSYEKL.

The sample holds many counts of this clonotype. This chain links TRBV7-9 with TRBJ2-7; tentative D call: TRBD1 (6 bases). Germline values: CDR1 SEHNR, CDR2 FQNEAQ (reference sequence). V was cut by 5 bases and J by 2 bases, with 13 bases left in between. There are 14 residues in the CDR3. DNA for the CDR3: TGTGCCAGCAGCCCTACAGGGTCTCCCTACGAGCAGTACTTC. It encodes CASSPTGSPYEQYF.

This sequence joins TRBV29-1 and TRBJ2-7; D possibly uses TRBD1 or TRBD2 (5 bases each). V was cut by 2 bases and J by 1 base, with 12 bases left in between. CDR3 length: 14 amino acids. The germline gives CDR1 SQVTM, CDR2 ANQGSEA. CDR3 protein: CSVEWDDISYEQYF. The CDR3 DNA follows: TGCAGCGTTGAATGGGACGACATTTCCTACGAGCAGTACTTC.

This clonotype was seen many times. This chain links TRBV5-1 with TRBJ2-2; 13 bases are shared with TRBD2. J lost 2 bases, V lost 4 bases, and 5 bases had no gene match. Germline-derived CDR1 and CDR2 are SGHRS and YFSETQ. The CDR3 contains 17 residues. CDR3 loop: CASSPWTSGGNTGELFF. CDR3 DNA sequence: TGCGCCAGCAGCCCATGGACTAGCGGGGGAAACACCGGGGAGCTGTTTTTT.

V gene TRBV25-1 combines with J gene TRBJ2-1; 11 bases align to TRBD1. The length of the CDR3 is 14 residues. V dropped 5 bases and J dropped 7; count of bases not matched to a gene: 4. The germline CDR1 and CDR2 sequences are MGHDK and SYGVNS. The CDR3 loop is CASSKRDRGNEQFF. In DNA, the CDR3 is TGTGCCAGCAGTAAACGGGACAGGGGGAATGAGCAGTTCTTC.

This chain links TRBV2 with TRBJ1-1; D ambiguous. Trimming cost V 5 bases and J 1 base, with 17 bases left between them. The CDR3 loop spans 16 amino acids. Germline V gene data show CDR1 as SNHLY and CDR2 as FYNNEI. CDR3: CASSLLVGSWNTEAFF. In nucleotides, the CDR3 is TGTGCCAGCAGTTTATTGGTGGGTAGTTGGAACACTGAAGCTTTCTTT.

This clonotype was found many times. V usage is TRBV20-1 and J usage is TRBJ1-6; 8 nucleotides match TRBD1. CDR1 is DFQATT, CDR2 SNEGSKA, per germline (reference sequence). The trim removed 6 bases at V and 7 bases at J, leaving 8 bases unmatched. There are 14 residues in the CDR3. CDR3 residues: CSAEDRVKNSPLHF. The CDR3 DNA follows: TGCAGTGCGGAGGACAGGGTCAAAAATTCACCCCTCCACTTT.

The chain employs TRBV6-1 and TRBJ2-1; perhaps TRBD1 as D (7 bases). From germline, CDR1 is MNHNS and CDR2 SASEGT. Trimming took off 3 bases at V and 7 bases at J, with 10 bases between the two ends. The CDR3 extends over 13 amino acids. The CDR3 sequence is CASSDRGRNEQFF. In DNA form, the CDR3 reads TGTGCCAGCAGTGACAGGGGGAGGAATGAGCAGTTCTTC.